This TCR beta chain was documented in a study of T cells in Graves' hyperthyroidism and ophthalmopathy. Study-level findings and limits: A 13 V-J model separated ophthalmopathy from stable hyperthyroidism. The model identified upcoming ophthalmopathy a median around 7.1 months ahead of onset.

CDR1 and CDR2 (germline): DFQATT, SNEGSKA (reference sequence). The trim removed 6 bases at V and 10 bases at J, leaving 5 bases unmatched. This CDR3 is built from 11 residues. RNA transcripts yielded amplified TCR beta CDR3 regions. The HTBI primer set drove a first-round RT-PCR of the TCR CDR3. TCRdb processed the multiplex PCR reads anew with MiXCR; each CDR3 protein has one entry. This table holds 700,000 or so distinct CDR3 sequences, over 15% found once. Many counts were recorded for this clonotype. Its antigen is not identified. The TCR comes from a man between 18 and 35 years old with Graves' hyperthyroidism. The specimen was blood. The chain uses TRBV20-1 and TRBJ2-1, with TRBD2 matching 8 bases. This CDR3 reads CSAQTSEEQFF. For the CDR3, the DNA is TGCAGTGCCCAGACTAGCGAGGAGCAGTTCTTC.